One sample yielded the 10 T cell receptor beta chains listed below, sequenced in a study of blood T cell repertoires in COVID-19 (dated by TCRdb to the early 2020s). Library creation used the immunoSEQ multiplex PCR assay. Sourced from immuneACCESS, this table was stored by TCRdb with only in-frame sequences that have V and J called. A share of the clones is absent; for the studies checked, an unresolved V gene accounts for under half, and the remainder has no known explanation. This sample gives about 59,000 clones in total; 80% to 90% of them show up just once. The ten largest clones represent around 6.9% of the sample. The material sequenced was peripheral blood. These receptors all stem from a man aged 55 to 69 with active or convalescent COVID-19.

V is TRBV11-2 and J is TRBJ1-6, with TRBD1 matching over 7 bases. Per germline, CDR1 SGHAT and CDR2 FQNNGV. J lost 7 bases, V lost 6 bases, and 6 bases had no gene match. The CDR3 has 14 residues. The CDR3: CASREGQTNSPLHF. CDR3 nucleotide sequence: TGTGCCAGCAGGGAGGGACAGACAAATTCACCCCTCCACTTT. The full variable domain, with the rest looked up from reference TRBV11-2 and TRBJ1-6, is EAGVAQSPRYKIIEKRQSVAFWCNPISGHATLYWYQQILGQGPKLLIQFQNNGVVDDSQLPKDRFSAERLKGVDSTLKIQPAKLEDSAVYLCASREGQTNSPLHFGNGTRLTVT.

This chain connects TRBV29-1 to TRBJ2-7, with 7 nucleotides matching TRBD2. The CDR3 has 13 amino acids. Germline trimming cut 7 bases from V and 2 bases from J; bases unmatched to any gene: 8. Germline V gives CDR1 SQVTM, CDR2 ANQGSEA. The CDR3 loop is CSASPSGAYEQYF. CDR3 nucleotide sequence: TGCAGCGCCAGCCCTAGCGGAGCCTACGAGCAGTACTTC.

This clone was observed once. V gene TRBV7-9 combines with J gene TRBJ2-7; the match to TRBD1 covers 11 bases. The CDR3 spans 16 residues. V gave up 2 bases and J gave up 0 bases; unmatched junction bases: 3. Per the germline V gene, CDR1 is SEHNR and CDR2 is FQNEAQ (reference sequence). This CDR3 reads CASSLRGQGGSYEQYF. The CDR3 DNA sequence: TGTGCCAGCAGCTTAAGGGGACAGGGGGGCTCCTACGAGCAGTACTTC.

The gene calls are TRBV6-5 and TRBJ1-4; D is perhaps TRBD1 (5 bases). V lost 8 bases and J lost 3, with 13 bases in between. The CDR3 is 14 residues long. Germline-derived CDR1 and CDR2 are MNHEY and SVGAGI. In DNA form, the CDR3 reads TGTGCCAGCCGGACGGGGGTATCTAATGAAAAACTGTTTTTT. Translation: CASRTGVSNEKLFF.

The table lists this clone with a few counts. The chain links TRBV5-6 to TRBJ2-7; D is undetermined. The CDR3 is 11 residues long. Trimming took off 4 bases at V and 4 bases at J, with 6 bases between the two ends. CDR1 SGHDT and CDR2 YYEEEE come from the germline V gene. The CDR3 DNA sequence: TGTGCCAGCAGCCAAAATTACGAGCAGTACTTC. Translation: CASSQNYEQYF.

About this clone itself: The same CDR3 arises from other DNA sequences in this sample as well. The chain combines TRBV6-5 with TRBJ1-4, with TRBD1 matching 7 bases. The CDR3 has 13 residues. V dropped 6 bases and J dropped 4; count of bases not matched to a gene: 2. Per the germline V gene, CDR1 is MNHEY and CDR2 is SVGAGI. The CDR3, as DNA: TGTGCCAGCAGGAGGGACAGTAATGAAAAACTGTTTTTT. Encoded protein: CASRRDSNEKLFF.

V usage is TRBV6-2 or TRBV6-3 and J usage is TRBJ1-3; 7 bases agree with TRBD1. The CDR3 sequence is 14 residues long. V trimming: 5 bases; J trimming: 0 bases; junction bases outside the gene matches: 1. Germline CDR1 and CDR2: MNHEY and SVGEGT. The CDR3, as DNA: TGTGCCAGCAGTAGGGACAGCTCTGGAAACACCATATATTTT. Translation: CASSRDSSGNTIYF.

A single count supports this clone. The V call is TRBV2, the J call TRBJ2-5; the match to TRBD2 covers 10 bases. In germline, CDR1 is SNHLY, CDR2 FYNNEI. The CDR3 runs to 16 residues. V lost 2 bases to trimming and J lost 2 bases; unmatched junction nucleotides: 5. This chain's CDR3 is CASSERTTSGQETQYF. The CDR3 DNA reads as TGTGCCAGCAGTGAAAGAACGACTAGCGGGCAAGAGACCCAGTACTTC.

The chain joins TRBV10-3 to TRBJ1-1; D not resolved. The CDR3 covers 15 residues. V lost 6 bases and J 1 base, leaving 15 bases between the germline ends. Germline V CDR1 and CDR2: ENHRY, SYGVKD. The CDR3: CAISTFGLTNTEAFF. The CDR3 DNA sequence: TGTGCCATCAGCACCTTCGGACTTACGAACACTGAAGCTTTCTTT.

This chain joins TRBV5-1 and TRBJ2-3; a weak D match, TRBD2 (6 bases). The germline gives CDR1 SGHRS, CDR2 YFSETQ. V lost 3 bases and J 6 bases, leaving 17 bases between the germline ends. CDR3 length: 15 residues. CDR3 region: CASSSGTRGWDTQYF. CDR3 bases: TGCGCCAGCAGCTCCGGGACTCGAGGTTGGGATACGCAGTATTTT.